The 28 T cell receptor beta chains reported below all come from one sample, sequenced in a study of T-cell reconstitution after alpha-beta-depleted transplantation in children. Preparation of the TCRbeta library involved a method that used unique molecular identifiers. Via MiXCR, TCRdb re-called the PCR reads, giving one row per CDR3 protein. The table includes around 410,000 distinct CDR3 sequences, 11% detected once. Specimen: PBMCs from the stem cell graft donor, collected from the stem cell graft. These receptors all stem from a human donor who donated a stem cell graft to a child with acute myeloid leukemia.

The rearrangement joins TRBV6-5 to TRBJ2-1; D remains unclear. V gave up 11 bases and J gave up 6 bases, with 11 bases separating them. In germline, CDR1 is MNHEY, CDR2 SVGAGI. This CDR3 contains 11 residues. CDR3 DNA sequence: TGTGCCGCCGCCATCGGCAATGAGCAGTTCTTC. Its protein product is CAAAIGNEQFF.

The DNA of the CDR3 is TGTGCCAGCAGGGAACTAGCGGGGGGGATGAATGAGCAGTTCTTC. Residues: CASRELAGGMNEQFF. The V and J genes are TRBV6-1 and TRBJ2-1; 13 positions match TRBD2. V was pared by 6 bases and J by 7 bases, with 6 bases of the junction left unmatched. Germline CDR1 is MNHNS and CDR2 is SASEGT. CDR3 length equals 15 residues.

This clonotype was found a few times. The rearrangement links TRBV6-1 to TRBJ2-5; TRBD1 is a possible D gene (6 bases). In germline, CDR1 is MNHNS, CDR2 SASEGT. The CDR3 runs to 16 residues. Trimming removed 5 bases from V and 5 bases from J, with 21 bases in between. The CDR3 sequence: CASSQTVQGDGETQYF. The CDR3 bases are TGTGCCAGCAGTCAAACCGTACAGGGAGACGGGGAGACCCAGTACTTC.

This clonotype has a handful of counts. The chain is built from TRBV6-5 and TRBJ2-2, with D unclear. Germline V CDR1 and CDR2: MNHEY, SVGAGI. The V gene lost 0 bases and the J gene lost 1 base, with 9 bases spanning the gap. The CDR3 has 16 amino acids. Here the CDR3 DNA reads TGTGCCAGCAGTTACTCGAGCAGGAAGAACACCGGGGAGCTGTTTTTT. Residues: CASSYSSRKNTGELFF.

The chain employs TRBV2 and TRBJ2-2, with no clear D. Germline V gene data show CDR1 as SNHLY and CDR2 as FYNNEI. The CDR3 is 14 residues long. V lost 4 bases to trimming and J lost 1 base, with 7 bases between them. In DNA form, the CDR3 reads TGTGCCAGCAGTGTGAAAAAGAACACCGGGGAGCTGTTTTTT. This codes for CASSVKKNTGELFF.

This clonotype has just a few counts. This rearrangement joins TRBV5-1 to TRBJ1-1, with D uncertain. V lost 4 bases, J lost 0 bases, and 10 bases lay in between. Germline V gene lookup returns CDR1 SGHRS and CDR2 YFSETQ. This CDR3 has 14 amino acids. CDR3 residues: CASSPHPMNTEAFF. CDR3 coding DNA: TGCGCCAGCAGCCCCCATCCCATGAACACTGAAGCTTTCTTT.

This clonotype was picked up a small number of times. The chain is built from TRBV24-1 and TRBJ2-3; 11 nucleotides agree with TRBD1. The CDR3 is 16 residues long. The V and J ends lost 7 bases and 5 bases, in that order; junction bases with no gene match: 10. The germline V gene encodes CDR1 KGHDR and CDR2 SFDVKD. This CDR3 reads CATSSPGQGVGDTQYF. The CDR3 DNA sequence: TGTGCCACCAGCTCCCCGGGACAGGGGGTTGGAGATACGCAGTATTTT.

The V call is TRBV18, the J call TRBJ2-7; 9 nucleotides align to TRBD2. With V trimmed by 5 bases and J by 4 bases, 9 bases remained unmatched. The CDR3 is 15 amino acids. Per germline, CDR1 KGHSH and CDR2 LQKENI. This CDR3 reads CASSSIQTSGYEQYF. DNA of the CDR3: TGTGCCAGCTCATCCATCCAGACTAGCGGTTACGAGCAGTACTTC.

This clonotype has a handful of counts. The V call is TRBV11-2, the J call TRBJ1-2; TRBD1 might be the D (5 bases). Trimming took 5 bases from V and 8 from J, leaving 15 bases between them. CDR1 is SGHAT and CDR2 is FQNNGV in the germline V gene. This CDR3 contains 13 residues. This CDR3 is CASSEMMGRGYTF. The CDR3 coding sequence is TGTGCCAGCAGCGAGATGATGGGGCGCGGCTACACCTTC.

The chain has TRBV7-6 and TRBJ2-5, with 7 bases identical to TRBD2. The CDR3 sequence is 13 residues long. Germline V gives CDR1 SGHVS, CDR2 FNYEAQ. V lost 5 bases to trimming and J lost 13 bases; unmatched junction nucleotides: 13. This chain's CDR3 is CASSPAGASGSYF. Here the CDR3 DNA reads TGTGCCAGCAGCCCCGCTGGGGCTAGCGGCTCGTACTTC.

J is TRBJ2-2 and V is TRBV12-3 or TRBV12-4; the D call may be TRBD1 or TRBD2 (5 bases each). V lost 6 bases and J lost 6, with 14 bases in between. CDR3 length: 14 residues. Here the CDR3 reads CASSIGTTPGELFF. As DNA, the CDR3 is TGTGCCAGCAGCATAGGGACCACCCCCGGGGAGCTGTTTTTT.

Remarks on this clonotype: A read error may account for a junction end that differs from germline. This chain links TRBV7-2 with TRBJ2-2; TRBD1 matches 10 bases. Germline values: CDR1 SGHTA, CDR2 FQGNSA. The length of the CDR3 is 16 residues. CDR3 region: CASRLGMGQGTGELFF. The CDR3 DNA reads TGTGCCAGCAGATTAGGAATGGGACAGGGGACCGGGGAGCTGTTTTTT. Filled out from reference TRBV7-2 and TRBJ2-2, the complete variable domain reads GAGVSQSPSNKVTEKGKDVELRCDPISGHTALYWYRQSLGQGLEFLIYFQGNSAPDKSGLPSDRFSAERTGGSVSTLTIQRTQQEDSAVYLCASRLGMGQGTGELFFGEGSRLTVL.

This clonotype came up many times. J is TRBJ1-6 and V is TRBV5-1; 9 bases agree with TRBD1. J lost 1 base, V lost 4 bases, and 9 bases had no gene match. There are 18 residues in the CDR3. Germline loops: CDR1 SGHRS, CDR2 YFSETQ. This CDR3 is CASSAGQGFGSYNSPLHF. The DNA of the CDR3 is TGCGCCAGCAGCGCGGGACAGGGTTTTGGTTCCTATAATTCACCCCTCCACTTT.

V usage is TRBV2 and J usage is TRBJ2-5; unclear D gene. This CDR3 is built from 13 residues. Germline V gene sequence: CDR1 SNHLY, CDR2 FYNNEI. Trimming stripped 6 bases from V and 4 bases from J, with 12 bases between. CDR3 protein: CASSNQLGETQYF. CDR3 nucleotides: TGTGCCAGCAGCAACCAGCTGGGAGAGACCCAGTACTTC.

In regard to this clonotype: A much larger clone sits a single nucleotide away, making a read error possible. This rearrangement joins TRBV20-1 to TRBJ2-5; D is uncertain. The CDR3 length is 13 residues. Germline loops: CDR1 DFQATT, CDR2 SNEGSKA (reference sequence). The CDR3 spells CSATGGHQENQYF. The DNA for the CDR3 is TGCAGTGCTACTGGCGGCCACCAAGAGAACCAGTACTTC.

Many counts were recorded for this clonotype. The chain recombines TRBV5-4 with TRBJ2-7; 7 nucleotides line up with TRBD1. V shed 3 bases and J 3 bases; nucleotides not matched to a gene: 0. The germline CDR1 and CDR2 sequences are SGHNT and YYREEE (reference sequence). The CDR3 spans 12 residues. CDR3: CASSSGGYEQYV. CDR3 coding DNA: TGTGCCAGCAGCTCAGGGGGCTACGAGCAGTACGTC.

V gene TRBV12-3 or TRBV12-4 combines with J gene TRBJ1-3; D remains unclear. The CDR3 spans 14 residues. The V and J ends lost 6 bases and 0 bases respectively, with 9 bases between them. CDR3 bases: TGTGCCAGCAGCGAACAGATCTCTGGAAACACCATATATTTT. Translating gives CASSEQISGNTIYF.

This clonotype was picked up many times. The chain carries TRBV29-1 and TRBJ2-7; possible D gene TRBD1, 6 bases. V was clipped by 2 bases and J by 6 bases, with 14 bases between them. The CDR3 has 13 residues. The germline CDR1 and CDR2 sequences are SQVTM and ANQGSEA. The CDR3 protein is CSVERFLRGEQYF. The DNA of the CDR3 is TGCAGCGTTGAAAGGTTTCTCAGGGGCGAGCAGTACTTC.

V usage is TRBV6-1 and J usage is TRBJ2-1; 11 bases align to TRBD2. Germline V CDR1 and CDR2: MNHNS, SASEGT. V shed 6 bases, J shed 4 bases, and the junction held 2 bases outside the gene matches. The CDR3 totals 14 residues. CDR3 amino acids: CASRRTSGYNEQFF. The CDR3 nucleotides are TGTGCCAGCAGGCGGACTAGCGGGTACAATGAGCAGTTCTTC.

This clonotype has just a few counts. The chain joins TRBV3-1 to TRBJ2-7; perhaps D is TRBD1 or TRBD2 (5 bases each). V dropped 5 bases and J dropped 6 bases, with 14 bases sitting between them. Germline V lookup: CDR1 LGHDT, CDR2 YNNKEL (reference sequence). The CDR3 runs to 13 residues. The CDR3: CASSAGGGLEQYV. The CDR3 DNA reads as TGTGCCAGCAGCGCAGGTGGGGGTCTCGAGCAGTACGTC.

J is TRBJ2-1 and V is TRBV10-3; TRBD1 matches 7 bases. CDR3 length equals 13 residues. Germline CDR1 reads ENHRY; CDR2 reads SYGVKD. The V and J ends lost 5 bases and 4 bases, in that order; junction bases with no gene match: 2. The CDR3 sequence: CAISLDRYNEQFF. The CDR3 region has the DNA TGTGCCATCAGTCTGGACAGGTACAATGAGCAGTTCTTC.

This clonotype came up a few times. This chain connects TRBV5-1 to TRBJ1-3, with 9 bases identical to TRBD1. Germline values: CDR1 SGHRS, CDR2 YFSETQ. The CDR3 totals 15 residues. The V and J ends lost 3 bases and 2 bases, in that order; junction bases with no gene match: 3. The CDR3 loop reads CASSSQGAAGNTIYF. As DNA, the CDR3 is TGCGCCAGCAGCTCACAGGGGGCTGCTGGAAACACCATATATTTT. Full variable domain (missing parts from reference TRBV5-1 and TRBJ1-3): KAGVTQTPRYLIKTRGQQVTLSCSPISGHRSVSWYQQTPGQGLQFLFEYFSETQRNKGNFPGRFSGRQFSNSRSEMNVSTLELGDSALYLCASSSQGAAGNTIYFGEGSWLTVV.

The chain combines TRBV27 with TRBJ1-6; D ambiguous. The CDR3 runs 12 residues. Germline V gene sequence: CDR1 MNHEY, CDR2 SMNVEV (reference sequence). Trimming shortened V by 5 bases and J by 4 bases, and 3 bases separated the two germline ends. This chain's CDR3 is CASSQYNSPLHF. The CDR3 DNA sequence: TGTGCCAGCAGTCAATATAATTCACCCCTCCACTTT.

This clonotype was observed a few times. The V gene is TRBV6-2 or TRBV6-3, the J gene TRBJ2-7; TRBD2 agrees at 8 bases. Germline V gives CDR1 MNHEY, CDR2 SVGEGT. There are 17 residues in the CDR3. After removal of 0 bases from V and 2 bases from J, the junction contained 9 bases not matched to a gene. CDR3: CASSYSILAGRPYEQYF. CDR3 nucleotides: TGTGCCAGCAGTTACTCGATCCTAGCGGGCCGACCCTACGAGCAGTACTTC.

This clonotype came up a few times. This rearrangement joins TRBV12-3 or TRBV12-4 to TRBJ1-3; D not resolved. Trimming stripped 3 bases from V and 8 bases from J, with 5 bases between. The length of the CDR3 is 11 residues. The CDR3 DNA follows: TGTGCCAGCAGTTTCGGAGACACCATATATTTT. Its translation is CASSFGDTIYF.

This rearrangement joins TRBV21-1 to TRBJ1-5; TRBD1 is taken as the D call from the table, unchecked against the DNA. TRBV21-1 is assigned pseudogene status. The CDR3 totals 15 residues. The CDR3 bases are TGTGCCAGCAGCAATTCGACAGGGATCAATCAGCCCCAGCATTTT. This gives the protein CASSNSTGINQPQHF.

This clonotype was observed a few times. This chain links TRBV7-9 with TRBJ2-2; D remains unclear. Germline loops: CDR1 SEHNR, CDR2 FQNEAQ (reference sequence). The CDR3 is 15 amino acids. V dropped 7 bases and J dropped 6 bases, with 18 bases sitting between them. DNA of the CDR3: TGTGCCAGCACCCCAGTGGCCGTAGCATCCGGGGAGCTGTTTTTT. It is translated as CASTPVAVASGELFF.

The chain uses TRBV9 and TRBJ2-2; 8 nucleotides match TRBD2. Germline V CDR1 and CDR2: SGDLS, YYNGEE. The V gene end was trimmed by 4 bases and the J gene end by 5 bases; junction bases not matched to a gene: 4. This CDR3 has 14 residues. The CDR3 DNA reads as TGTGCCAGCAGCCGGACTAGCCTGACCGGGGAGCTGTTTTTT. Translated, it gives CASSRTSLTGELFF.